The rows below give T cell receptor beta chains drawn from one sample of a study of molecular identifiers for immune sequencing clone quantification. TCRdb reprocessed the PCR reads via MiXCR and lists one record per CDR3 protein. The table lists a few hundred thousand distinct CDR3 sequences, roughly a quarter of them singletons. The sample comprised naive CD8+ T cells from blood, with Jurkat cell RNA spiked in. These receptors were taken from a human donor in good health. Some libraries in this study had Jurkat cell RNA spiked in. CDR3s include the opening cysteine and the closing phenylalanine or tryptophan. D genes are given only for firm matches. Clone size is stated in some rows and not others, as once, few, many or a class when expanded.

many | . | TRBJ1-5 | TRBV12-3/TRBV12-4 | CASSAGQPQHF | TGTGCCAGCAGTGCGGGTCAGCCCCAGCATTTT
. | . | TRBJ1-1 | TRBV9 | CASSPTGTPNTEAFF | TGTGCCAGCAGCCCCACCGGGACACCAAACACTGAAGCTTTCTTT
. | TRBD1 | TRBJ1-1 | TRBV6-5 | CASSHTGGATEAFF | TGTGCCAGCAGCCATACAGGGGGCGCCACTGAAGCTTTCTTT
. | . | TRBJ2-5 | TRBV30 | CAWSVPDGIEQETQYF | TGTGCCTGGAGTGTACCCGACGGTATAGAACAAGAGACCCAGTACTTC
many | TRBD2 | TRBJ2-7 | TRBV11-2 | CASSSLTSGGSYEQYF | TGTGCCAGCAGCTCCCTGACTAGCGGGGGCTCCTACGAGCAGTACTTC
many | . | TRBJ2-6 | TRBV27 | CASTDSFSGANVLTF | TGTGCCAGCACCGACAGTTTCTCTGGGGCCAACGTCCTGACTTTC
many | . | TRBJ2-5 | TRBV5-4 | CASSPRGAGEVETQYF | TGTGCCAGCAGCCCCCGGGGGGCGGGAGAAGTCGAGACCCAGTACTTC
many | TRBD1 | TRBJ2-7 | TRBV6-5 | CASSSGTGSGEQYF | TGTGCCAGCAGTTCTGGGACAGGGTCTGGCGAGCAGTACTTC
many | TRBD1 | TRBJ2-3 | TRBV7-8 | CASSYTGTGVRRDTQYF | TGTGCCAGCAGCTATACCGGGACAGGGGTGAGGCGAGATACGCAGTATTTT
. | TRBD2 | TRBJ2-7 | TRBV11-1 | CASPPSNRAGVYAQSF | TGTGCCAGCCCCCCATCGAACCGAGCGGGGGTCTACGCGCAGTCCTTC
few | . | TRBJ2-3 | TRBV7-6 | CASSFGFTDTQYF | TGTGCCAGCAGCTTCGGTTTCACAGATACGCAGTATTTT
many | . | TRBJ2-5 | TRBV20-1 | CSARGGSRETQYF | TGCAGTGCTAGAGGGGGCTCGAGGGAGACCCAGTACTTC
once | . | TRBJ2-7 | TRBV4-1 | CASSQGRAATFYEQYF | TGCGCCAGCAGCCAAGGCCGGGCGGCCACGTTTTACGAGCAGTACTTC
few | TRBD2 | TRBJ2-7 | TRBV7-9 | CASRGGVGEQYF | TGTGCCAGCCGGGGGGGTGTCGGCGAGCAGTACTTC
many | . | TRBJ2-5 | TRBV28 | CASVAEGLETQYF | TGTGCCAGCGTCGCCGAGGGATTAGAGACCCAGTACTTC
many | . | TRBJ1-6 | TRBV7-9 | CASSLGISPLHF | TGTGCCAGCAGCCTAGGGATTTCACCCCTCCACTTT
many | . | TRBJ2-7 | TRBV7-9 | CASSLALGNEQYF | TGTGCCAGCAGCTTAGCTCTGGGGAACGAGCAGTACTTC
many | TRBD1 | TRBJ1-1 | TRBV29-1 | CSARQGAMNTEAFF | TGCAGCGCAAGGCAGGGGGCGATGAACACTGAAGCTTTCTTT
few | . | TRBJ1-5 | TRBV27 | CASRSWGQGNQPQHF | TGTGCCAGCAGAAGTTGGGGGCAAGGGAATCAGCCCCAGCATTTT
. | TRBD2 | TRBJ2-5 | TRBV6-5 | CASSTGTSPQAPQYF | TGTGCCAGCAGTACCGGGACTAGCCCCCAAGCGCCCCAGTACTTC
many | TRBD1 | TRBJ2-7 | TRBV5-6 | CASTSRDSSYEQYF | TGTGCCAGCACTTCCCGGGACAGCTCCTACGAGCAGTACTTC
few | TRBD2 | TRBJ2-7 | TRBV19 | CASGASGRIYEQYF | TGTGCCTCCGGGGCTAGCGGGAGGATATACGAGCAGTACTTC
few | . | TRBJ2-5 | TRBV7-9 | CASSLEGGRFRETQYF | TGTGCCAGCAGCTTAGAGGGCGGCAGATTCCGAGAGACCCAGTACTTC
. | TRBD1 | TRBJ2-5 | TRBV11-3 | CASSSRDRGLRETQYF | TGTGCCAGCAGCTCAAGGGACAGGGGGCTACGAGAGACCCAGTACTTC
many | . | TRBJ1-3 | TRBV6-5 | CASSSGGGPGNTIYF | TGTGCCAGCAGTTCTGGGGGGGGGCCTGGAAACACCATATATTTT
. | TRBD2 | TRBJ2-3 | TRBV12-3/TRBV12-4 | CASSLVFSGGTDTQYF | TGTGCCAGCAGTTTAGTTTTTAGCGGGGGCACAGATACGCAGTATTTT